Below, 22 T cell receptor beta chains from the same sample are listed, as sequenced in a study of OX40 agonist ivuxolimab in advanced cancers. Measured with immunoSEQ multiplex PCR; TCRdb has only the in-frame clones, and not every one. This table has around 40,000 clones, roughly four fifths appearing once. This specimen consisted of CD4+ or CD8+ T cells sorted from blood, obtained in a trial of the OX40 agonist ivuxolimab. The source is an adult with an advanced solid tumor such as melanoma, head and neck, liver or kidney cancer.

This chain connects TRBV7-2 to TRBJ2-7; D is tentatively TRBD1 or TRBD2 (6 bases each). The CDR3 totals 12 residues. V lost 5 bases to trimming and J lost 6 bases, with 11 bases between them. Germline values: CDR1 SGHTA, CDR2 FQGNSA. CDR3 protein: CASSKQGGEQYF. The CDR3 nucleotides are TGTGCCAGCAGCAAACAGGGAGGCGAGCAGTACTTC.

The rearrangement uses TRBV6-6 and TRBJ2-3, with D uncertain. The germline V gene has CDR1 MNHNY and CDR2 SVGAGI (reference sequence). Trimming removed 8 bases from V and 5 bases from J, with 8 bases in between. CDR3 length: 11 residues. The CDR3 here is CASFREDTQYF. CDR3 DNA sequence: TGTGCCAGCTTTAGGGAAGATACGCAGTATTTT.

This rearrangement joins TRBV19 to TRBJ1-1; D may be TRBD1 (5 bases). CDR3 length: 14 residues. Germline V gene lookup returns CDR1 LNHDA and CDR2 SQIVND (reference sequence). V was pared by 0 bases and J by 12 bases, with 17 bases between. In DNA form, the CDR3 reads TGTGCCAGTAGTATAGATAATTACGAAACGGGGCCTTTCTTT. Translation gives CASSIDNYETGPFF. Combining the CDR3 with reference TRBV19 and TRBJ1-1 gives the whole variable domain DGGITQSPKYLFRKEGQNVTLSCEQNLNHDAMYWYRQDPGQGLRLIYYSQIVNDFQKGDIAEGYSVSREKKESFPLTVTSAQKNPTAFYLCASSIDNYETGPFFGQGTRLTVV.

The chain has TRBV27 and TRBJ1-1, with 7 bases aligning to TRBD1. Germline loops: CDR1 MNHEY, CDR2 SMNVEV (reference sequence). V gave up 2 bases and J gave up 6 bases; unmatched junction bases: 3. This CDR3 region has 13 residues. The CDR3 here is CASSLTGQPEAFF. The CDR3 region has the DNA TGTGCCAGCAGTTTAACGGGACAGCCTGAAGCTTTCTTT.

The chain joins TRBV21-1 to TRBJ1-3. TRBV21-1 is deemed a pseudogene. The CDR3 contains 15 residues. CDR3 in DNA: TGTGCCAGACGGCGGAGGGGCGCAGATCTAAACACCATATATTTT. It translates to CARRRRGADLNTIYF.

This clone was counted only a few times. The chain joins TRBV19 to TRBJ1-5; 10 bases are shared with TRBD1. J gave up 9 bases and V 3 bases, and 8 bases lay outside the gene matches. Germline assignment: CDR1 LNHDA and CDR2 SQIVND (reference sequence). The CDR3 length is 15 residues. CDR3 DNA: TGTGCCAGTAGTATGGGACAGGGGCGAAGTCGGCCCCAGCATTTT. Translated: CASSMGQGRSRPQHF.

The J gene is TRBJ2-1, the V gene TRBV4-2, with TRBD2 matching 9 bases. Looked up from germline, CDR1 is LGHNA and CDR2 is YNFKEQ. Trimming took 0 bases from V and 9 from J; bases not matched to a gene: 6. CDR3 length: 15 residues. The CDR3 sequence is CASSQELAGAVEQFF. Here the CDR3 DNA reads TGTGCCAGCAGCCAAGAATTAGCGGGAGCGGTTGAGCAGTTCTTC.

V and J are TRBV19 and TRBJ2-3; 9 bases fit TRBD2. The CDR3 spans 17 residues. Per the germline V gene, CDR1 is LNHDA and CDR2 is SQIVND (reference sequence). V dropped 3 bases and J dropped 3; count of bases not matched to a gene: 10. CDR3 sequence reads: CASSMGGLAGQTDTQYF. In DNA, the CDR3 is TGTGCCAGTAGTATGGGCGGGCTAGCGGGACAGACAGATACGCAGTATTTT.

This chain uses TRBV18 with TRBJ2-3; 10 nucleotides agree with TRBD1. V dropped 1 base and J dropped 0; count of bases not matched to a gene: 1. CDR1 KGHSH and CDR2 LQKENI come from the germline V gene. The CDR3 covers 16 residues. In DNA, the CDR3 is TGTGCCAGCTCACCACAGACAGGGGGCAGCACAGATACGCAGTATTTT. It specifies CASSPQTGGSTDTQYF.

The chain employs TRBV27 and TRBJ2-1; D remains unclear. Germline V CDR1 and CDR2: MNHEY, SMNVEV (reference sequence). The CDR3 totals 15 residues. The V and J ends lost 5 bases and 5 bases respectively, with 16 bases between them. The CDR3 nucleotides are TGTGCCAGCAGTCCCACTTTGTTTTTCAACAATGAGCAGTTCTTC. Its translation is CASSPTLFFNNEQFF.

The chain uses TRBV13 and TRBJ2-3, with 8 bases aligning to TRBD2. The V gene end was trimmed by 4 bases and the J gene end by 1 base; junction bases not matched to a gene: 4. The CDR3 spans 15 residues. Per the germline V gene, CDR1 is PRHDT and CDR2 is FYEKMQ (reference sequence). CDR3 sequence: CASSWLRGGTDTQYF. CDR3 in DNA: TGTGCCAGCAGCTGGTTGCGGGGGGGCACAGATACGCAGTATTTT.

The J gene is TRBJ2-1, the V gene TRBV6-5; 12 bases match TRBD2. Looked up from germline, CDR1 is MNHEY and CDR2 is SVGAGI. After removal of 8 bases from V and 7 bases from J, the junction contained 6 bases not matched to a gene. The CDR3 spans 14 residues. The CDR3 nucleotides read TGTGCCAGCCAACTTGGACTAGCGGGGAATGAGCAGTTCTTC. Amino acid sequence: CASQLGLAGNEQFF.

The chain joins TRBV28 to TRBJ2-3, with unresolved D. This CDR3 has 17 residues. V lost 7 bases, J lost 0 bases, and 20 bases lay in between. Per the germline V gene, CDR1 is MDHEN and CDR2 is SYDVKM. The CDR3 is CASNSRTPPSSTDTQYF. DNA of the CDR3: TGTGCCAGCAACTCTAGAACGCCTCCTTCTAGCACAGATACGCAGTATTTT.

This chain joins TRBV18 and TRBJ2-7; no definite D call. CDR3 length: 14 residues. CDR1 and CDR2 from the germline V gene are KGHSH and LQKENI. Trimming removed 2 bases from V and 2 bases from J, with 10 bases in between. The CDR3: CASSPVSTAYEQYF. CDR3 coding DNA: TGTGCCAGCTCACCAGTTTCTACGGCCTACGAGCAGTACTTC.

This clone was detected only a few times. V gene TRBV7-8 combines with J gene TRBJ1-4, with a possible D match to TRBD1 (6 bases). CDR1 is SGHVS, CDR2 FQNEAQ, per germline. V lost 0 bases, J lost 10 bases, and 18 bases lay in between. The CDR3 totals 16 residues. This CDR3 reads CASSLAQGRDDTKLFF. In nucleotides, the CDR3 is TGTGCCAGCAGCTTAGCTCAGGGGAGAGATGACACAAAACTGTTTTTT.

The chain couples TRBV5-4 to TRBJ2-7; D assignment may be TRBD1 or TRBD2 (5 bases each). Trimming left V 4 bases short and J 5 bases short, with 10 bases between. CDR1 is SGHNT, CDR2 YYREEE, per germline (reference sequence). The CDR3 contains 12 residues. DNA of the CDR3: TGTGCCAGCAGCGGGGGTACCCACGAGCAGTACTTC. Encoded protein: CASSGGTHEQYF.

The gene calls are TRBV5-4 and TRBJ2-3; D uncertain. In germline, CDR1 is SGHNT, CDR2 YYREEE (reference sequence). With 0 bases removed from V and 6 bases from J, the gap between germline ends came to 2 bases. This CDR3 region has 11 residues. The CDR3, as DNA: TGTGCCAGCAGCTTGGGGGATACGCAGTATTTT. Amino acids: CASSLGDTQYF.

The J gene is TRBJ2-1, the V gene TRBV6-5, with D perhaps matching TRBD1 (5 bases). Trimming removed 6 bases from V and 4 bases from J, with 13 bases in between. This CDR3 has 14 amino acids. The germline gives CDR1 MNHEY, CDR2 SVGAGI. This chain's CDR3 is CASRNPTVYNEQFF. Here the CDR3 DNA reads TGTGCCAGCAGGAACCCGACAGTTTACAATGAGCAGTTCTTC.

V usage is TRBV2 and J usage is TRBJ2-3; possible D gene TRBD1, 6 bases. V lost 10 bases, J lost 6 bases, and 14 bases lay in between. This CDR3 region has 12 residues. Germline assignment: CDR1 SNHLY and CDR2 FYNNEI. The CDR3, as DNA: TGTGCCATCACCCCCCAGGGGGATACGCAGTATTTT. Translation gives CAITPQGDTQYF.

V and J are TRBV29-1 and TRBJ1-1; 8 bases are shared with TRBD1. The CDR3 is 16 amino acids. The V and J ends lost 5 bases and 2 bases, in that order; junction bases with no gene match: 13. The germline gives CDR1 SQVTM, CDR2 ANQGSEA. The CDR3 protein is CSVHRDRGFVNTEAFF. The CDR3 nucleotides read TGCAGCGTTCACCGCGACAGGGGTTTTGTCAACACTGAAGCTTTCTTT.

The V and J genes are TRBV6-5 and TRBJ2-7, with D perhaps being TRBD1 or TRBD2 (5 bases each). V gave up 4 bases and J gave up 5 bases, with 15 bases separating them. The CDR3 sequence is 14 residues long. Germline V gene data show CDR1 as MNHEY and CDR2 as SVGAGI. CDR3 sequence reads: CASSSLWGKNEQYF. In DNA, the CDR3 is TGTGCCAGCAGTTCCCTTTGGGGGAAGAACGAGCAGTACTTC.

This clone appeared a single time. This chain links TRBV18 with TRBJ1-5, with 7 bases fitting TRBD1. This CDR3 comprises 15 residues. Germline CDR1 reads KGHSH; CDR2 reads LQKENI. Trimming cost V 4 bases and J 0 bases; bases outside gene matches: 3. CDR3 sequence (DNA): TGTGCCAGCTCACTTGGGACAGATAGCAATCAGCCCCAGCATTTT. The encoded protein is CASSLGTDSNQPQHF.